This T cell receptor beta chain was recovered during a study of T cell responses to AZD1222 COVID-19 vaccine. Whole-study results and caveats: Close to half of spike-specific TCRs reportedly recognize unmutated variant regions.

As for this clone: Its antigen is still unknown.

Here immunoSEQ multiplex PCR was the method, and the copy in TCRdb shows in-frame clones only, minus some. The data hold around 110,000 clones, with around nine tenths observed a single time. Trimming cost V 1 base and J 14 bases; bases outside gene matches: 3. Germline CDR1 LNHDA, CDR2 SQIVND (reference sequence). This CDR3 contains 12 residues. The chain uses TRBV19 and TRBJ1-4, with 8 positions matching TRBD1. The input for sequencing was peripheral blood, taken on day 0 of AZD1222 vaccination. The receptor was derived from an adult in good health. Here the CDR3 reads CASSIGRQGLFF. CDR3 bases: TGTGCCAGTAGTATAGGGCGACAGGGGCTGTTTTTT.